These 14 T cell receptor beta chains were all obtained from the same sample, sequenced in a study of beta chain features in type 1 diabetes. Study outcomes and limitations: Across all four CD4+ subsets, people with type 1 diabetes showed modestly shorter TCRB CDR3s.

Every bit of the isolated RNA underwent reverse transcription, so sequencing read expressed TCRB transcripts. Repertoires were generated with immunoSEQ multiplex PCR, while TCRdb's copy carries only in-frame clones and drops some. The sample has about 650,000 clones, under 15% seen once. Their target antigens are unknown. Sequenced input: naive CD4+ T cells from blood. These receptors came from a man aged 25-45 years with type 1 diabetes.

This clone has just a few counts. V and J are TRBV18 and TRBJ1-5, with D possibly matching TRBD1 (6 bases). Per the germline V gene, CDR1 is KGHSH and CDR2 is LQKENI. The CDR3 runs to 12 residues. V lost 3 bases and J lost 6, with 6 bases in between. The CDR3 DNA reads TGTGCCAGCTCACCGGGGGCTCAGCCCCAGCATTTT. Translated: CASSPGAQPQHF.

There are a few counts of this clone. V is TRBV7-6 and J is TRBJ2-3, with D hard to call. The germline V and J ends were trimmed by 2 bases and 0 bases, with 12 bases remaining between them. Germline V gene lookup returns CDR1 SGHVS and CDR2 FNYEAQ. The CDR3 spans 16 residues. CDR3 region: CASSLLAADSTDTQYF. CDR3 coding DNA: TGTGCCAGCAGCTTATTGGCAGCAGATAGCACAGATACGCAGTATTTT.

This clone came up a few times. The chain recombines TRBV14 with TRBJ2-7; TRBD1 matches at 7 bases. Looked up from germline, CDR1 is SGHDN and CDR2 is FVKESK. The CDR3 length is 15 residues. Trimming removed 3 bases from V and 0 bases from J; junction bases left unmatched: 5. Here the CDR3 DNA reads TGTGCCAGCAGCCAGACCTGGGACAGCTCCTACGAGCAGTACTTC. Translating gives CASSQTWDSSYEQYF. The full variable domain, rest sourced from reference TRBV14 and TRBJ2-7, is EAGVTQFPSHSVIEKGQTVTLRCDPISGHDNLYWYRRVMGKEIKFLLHFVKESKQDESGMPNNRFLAERTGGTYSTLKVQPAELEDSGVYFCASSQTWDSSYEQYFGPGTRLTVT.

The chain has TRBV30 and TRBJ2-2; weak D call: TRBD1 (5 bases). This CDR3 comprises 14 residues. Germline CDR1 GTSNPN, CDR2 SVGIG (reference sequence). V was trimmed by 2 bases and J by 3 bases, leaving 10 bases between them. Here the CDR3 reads CAWSRTPYTGELFF. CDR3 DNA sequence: TGTGCCTGGAGTCGGACACCTTACACCGGGGAGCTGTTTTTT.

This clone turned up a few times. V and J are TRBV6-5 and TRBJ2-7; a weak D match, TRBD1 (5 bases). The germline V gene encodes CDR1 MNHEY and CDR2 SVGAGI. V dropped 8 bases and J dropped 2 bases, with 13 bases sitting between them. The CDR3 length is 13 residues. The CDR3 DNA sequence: TGTGCCAGCGGGCAGGGCCTAACCTACGAGCAGTACTTC. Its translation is CASGQGLTYEQYF.

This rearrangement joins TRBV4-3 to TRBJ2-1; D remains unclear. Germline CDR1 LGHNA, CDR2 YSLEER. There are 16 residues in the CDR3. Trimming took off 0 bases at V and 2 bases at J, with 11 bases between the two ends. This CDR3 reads CASSQDVGRTYNEQFF. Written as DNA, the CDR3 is TGCGCCAGCAGCCAAGATGTGGGCAGAACCTACAATGAGCAGTTCTTC.

CDR3 nucleotide sequence: TGTGCCAGCAGTACAGATAGGTCCGAGTACTTC. Translating it yields CASSTDRSEYF. The chain joins TRBV2 to TRBJ2-5, with unresolved D. This CDR3 region has 11 residues. Trimming removed 5 bases from V and 12 bases from J, with 13 bases in between. Germline V gene sequence: CDR1 SNHLY, CDR2 FYNNEI.

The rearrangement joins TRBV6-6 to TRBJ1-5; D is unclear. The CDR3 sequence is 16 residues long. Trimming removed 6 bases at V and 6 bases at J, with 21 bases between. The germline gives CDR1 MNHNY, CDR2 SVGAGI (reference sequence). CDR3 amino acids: CASRRDVGSSGQPQHF. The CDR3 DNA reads TGTGCCAGCAGACGAGACGTAGGCAGTAGTGGTCAGCCCCAGCATTTT.

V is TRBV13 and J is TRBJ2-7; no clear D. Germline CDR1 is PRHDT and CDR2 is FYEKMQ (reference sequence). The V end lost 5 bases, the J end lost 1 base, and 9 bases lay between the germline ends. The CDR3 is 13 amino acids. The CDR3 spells CASSLPQSYEQYF. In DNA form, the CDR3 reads TGTGCCAGCAGCCTACCTCAATCCTACGAGCAGTACTTC. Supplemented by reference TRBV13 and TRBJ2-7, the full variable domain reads AAGVIQSPRHLIKEKRETATLKCYPIPRHDTVYWYQQGPGQDPQFLISFYEKMQSDKGSIPDRFSAQQFSDYHSELNMSSLELGDSALYFCASSLPQSYEQYFGPGTRLTVT.

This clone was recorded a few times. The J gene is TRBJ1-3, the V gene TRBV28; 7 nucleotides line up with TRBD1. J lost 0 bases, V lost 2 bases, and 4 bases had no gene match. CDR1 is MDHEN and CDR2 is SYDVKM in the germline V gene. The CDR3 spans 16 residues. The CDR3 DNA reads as TGTGCCAGCAGTTTACCTGGGACAGTCTCTGGAAACACCATATATTTT. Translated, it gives CASSLPGTVSGNTIYF.

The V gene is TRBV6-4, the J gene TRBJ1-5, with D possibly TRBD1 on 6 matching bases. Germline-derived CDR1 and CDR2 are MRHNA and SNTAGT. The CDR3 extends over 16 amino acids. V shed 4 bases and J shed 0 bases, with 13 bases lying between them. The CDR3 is CASSVRDTYSNQPQHF. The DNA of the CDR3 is TGTGCCAGCAGTGTCCGGGACACTTATAGCAATCAGCCCCAGCATTTT.

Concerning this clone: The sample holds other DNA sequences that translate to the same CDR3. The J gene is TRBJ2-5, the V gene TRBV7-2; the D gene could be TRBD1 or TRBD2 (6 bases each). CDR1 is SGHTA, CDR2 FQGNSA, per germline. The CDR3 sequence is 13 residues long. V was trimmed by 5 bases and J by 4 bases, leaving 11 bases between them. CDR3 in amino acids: CASSTQGGETQYF. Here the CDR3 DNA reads TGTGCCAGCAGCACACAGGGAGGAGAGACCCAGTACTTC.

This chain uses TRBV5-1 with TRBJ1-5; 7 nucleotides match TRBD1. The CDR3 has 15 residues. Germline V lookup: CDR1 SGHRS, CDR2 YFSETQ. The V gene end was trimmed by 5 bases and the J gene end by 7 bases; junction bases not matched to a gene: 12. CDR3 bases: TGCGCCAGCAGTTTGATACAGGGGCCGGGGCAGCCCCAGCATTTT. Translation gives CASSLIQGPGQPQHF.

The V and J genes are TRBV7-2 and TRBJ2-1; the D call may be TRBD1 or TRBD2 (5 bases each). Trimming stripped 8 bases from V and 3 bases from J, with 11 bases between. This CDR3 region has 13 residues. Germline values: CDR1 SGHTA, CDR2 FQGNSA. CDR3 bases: TGTGCCAGCCCCCGGGACGGCTACAATGAGCAGTTCTTC. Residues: CASPRDGYNEQFF.